This record covers a single T cell receptor beta chain. No antigen is known for it. Germline V gene lookup returns CDR1 SGHAT and CDR2 FQDESV (reference sequence). CDR3 size: 16 residues. The V gene end was trimmed by 7 bases and the J gene end by 0 bases; junction bases not matched to a gene: 5. Profiling relied on immunoSEQ multiplex PCR, and the TCRdb table lists in-frame clones only, not all of them. The table has roughly 80,000 clones, 85% to 90% seen once; the top ten hold around 5.1%. The data originate from a study of T cell responses to AZD1222 COVID-19 vaccine. General study findings and limits: Repertoire sampling happened only post peak T cell response. There were mostly white British donors and more females than males, and clonal diversity was possibly underestimated. The number of AZD1222 recipients seropositive at baseline was only five or six.

This TCR was recovered from an adult in good health. The rearrangement joins TRBV11-1 to TRBJ2-1, with 11 positions matching TRBD2. The specimen was peripheral blood, collected on day 0 of MenACWY control vaccination. The CDR3: CASTEGLAASYNEQFF. For the CDR3, the DNA is TGTGCCAGCACCGAGGGACTAGCGGCCTCCTACAATGAGCAGTTCTTC.